The T cell receptor beta chain described here comes from a study of neurological immune-mediated disorders. The CDR3 runs 14 residues. Trimming cost V 3 bases and J 4 bases, with 15 bases left between them. Per germline, CDR1 DFQATT and CDR2 SNEGSKA (reference sequence). Broader study findings: Neither clinical nor MRI features were found to be associated with the multiple sclerosis repertoire cluster.

Many counts were recorded for this clonotype. Its antigen is still unknown. TCRdb re-called the 5' RACE reads through MiXCR, storing one row per CDR3 protein. The sample holds some 43,000 distinct CDR3 sequences, over 2% seen once. The sample taken for sequencing was PBMCs. The receptor's source is a man aged 25-40 years with multiple sclerosis. V gene TRBV20-1 combines with J gene TRBJ2-5; D remains unclear. The CDR3 region is CSASPLATPETQYF. DNA for the CDR3: TGCAGTGCTAGCCCTCTCGCAACCCCAGAGACCCAGTACTTC.